Following are 21 T cell receptor beta chains from one sample sequenced in a study of shared clonotypes between healthy human individuals. CD45RO negativity and positive selection for CCR7 defined naive CD8 cells, a population that excluded terminally differentiated effector memory CD45RA+ cells. Repertoires were generated with immunoSEQ multiplex PCR, while TCRdb's copy carries only in-frame clones and drops some. The sample includes about 2 million clones, about 95% of them seen just once. What was sequenced was naive CD8+ T cells sorted from blood. The origin of the receptors is a man younger than 30 in good health.

To note about this clone: Other DNA sequences from this sample encode an identical CDR3 as well. V is TRBV27 and J is TRBJ2-1; D is unclear. Germline CDR1 is MNHEY and CDR2 is SMNVEV (reference sequence). Trimming took off 2 bases at V and 1 base at J, with 6 bases between the two ends. The CDR3 covers 14 residues. The CDR3 loop is CASSLDSSYNEQFF. CDR3 in DNA: TGTGCCAGCAGTTTAGACTCGTCCTACAATGAGCAGTTCTTC.

This chain connects TRBV4-2 to TRBJ2-3; 7 bases agree with TRBD2. CDR3 length: 18 amino acids. Trimming took 0 bases from V and 0 from J; bases not matched to a gene: 9. Germline CDR1 reads LGHNA; CDR2 reads YNFKEQ. CDR3 DNA sequence: TGTGCCAGCAGCCAAGAATCCCCCCTAGCGGCTAGCACAGATACGCAGTATTTT. It encodes CASSQESPLAASTDTQYF.

The rearrangement links TRBV9 to TRBJ1-4, with D perhaps matching TRBD1 (5 bases). Trimming left V 3 bases short and J 4 bases short, with 10 bases between. The CDR3 is 14 residues long. The germline V gene has CDR1 SGDLS and CDR2 YYNGEE. The CDR3 DNA is TGTGCCAGCAGCGAAGAGGGGATTAATGAAAAACTGTTTTTT. Translated, it gives CASSEEGINEKLFF.

The rearrangement uses TRBV27 and TRBJ2-1; D is possibly TRBD2 (5 bases). Trimming cost V 4 bases and J 10 bases, with 20 bases left between them. The CDR3 extends over 15 amino acids. Germline V gene data show CDR1 as MNHEY and CDR2 as SMNVEV (reference sequence). The CDR3 DNA reads TGTGCCAGCAGTTCATTCTCTACAATCCGGGAAGAGCAGTTCTTC. It encodes CASSSFSTIREEQFF.

This sequence joins TRBV10-3 and TRBJ2-1, with a possible D match to TRBD2 (6 bases). The ends were cut back, 0 bases at V and 6 bases at J, with 12 bases in the middle. The CDR3 is made up of 15 amino acids. Germline V lookup: CDR1 ENHRY, CDR2 SYGVKD. In DNA, the CDR3 is TGTGCCATCAGTGAGTCCGGGGGTGCGGTCAATGAGCAGTTCTTC. Translated: CAISESGGAVNEQFF.

V gene TRBV5-1 combines with J gene TRBJ2-1; 7 nucleotides agree with TRBD1. CDR3 length: 15 residues. The trim removed 2 bases at V and 3 bases at J, leaving 5 bases unmatched. Germline V CDR1 and CDR2: SGHRS, YFSETQ. CDR3 loop: CASSFYTGDYNEQFF. As DNA, the CDR3 is TGCGCCAGCAGCTTTTATACAGGGGACTACAATGAGCAGTTCTTC.

With regard to this clone: A read error may account for a junction end that differs from germline. Distinct nucleotide sequences in the sample also encode this CDR3. The gene calls are TRBV7-7 and TRBJ2-1, with TRBD2 matching 11 bases. Germline CDR1 and CDR2: SSHAT and FNYEAQ (reference sequence). The CDR3 is 15 amino acids. Here the CDR3 DNA reads TGTGCTAGCAGCTTGGGACTAGCGGACTACAATGAGCAGTTCTTC. Protein: CASSLGLADYNEQFF.

The chain recombines TRBV4-1 with TRBJ2-1; TRBD1 is a possible D gene (5 bases). The V end was cut by 1 base, the J end by 6 bases, with 13 bases between. This CDR3 spans 15 amino acids. CDR1 is MGHRA, CDR2 YSYEKL, per germline. In DNA, the CDR3 is TGCGCCAGCAGCCAAGTGGGGCCCGGTGGCAATGAGCAGTTCTTC. Its protein product is CASSQVGPGGNEQFF.

In regard to this clone: Other DNA variants within this sample encode the same CDR3. The chain uses TRBV27 and TRBJ1-3; D is unclear. The CDR3 contains 14 residues. Germline loops: CDR1 MNHEY, CDR2 SMNVEV (reference sequence). Trimming shortened V by 3 bases and J by 0 bases, and 6 bases separated the two germline ends. In DNA form, the CDR3 reads TGTGCCAGCAGTTTCGGAGGCTCTGGAAACACCATATATTTT. Amino acid sequence: CASSFGGSGNTIYF.

The chain carries TRBV6-6 and TRBJ1-1; no definite D call. There are 14 residues in the CDR3. Germline CDR1 MNHNY, CDR2 SVGAGI (reference sequence). V was trimmed by 6 bases and J by 4 bases, leaving 15 bases between them. The CDR3 DNA reads as TGTGCCAGCAGCCTAGGTGAGGTAGGCACTGAAGCTTTCTTT. It encodes CASSLGEVGTEAFF.

This sequence joins TRBV5-6 and TRBJ1-1; D ambiguous. Looked up from germline, CDR1 is SGHDT and CDR2 is YYEEEE. Deletions cut 4 bases from V and 4 bases from J, with 11 bases between. The CDR3 sequence is 13 residues long. The CDR3 DNA reads TGTGCCAGCAGCCCGGTCGTGGGCACTGAAGCTTTCTTT. Translating gives CASSPVVGTEAFF.

This clone was counted a single time. The V call is TRBV28, the J call TRBJ2-7; 8 bases line up with TRBD1. CDR3 length equals 14 residues. V lost 4 bases to trimming and J lost 0 bases; unmatched junction nucleotides: 2. The germline V gene has CDR1 MDHEN and CDR2 SYDVKM. CDR3 nucleotide sequence: TGTGCCAGCAGTTACAGGGGGAGCTCCTACGAGCAGTACTTC. Its protein is CASSYRGSSYEQYF.

This chain uses TRBV29-1 with TRBJ2-7; 7 bases line up with TRBD1. The CDR3 has 15 residues. Per the germline V gene, CDR1 is SQVTM and CDR2 is ANQGSEA. V shed 3 bases and J 0 bases; nucleotides not matched to a gene: 8. Written as DNA, the CDR3 is TGCAGCGTTGATTTTAGGGACAGACCCTCCTACGAGCAGTACTTC. Its protein is CSVDFRDRPSYEQYF.

The V and J genes are TRBV7-2 and TRBJ2-5, with 11 bases that match TRBD2. The CDR3 is 15 amino acids. CDR1 is SGHTA, CDR2 FQGNSA, per germline. V gave up 5 bases and J gave up 2 bases; unmatched junction bases: 4. The CDR3 loop reads CASSERTSGQETQYF. The CDR3 DNA reads TGTGCCAGCAGCGAAAGGACTAGCGGGCAAGAGACCCAGTACTTC.

This chain uses TRBV7-9 with TRBJ2-7, with D tentatively TRBD1 (6 bases). Trimming removed 4 bases from V and 2 bases from J, with 12 bases in between. The germline V gene has CDR1 SEHNR and CDR2 FQNEAQ (reference sequence). The CDR3 length is 14 residues. CDR3 in DNA: TGTGCCAGCAGCTCCAACAGGGACCCCTACGAGCAGTACTTC. Translating gives CASSSNRDPYEQYF.

CDR3: CAWSVLLGGNEQYF. The CDR3, as DNA: TGTGCCTGGAGTGTACTCCTTGGGGGGAACGAGCAGTACTTC. The genes are TRBV30 and TRBJ2-7, with a tentative D call TRBD2 (6 bases). Trimming stripped 0 bases from V and 5 bases from J, with 14 bases between. CDR3 length: 14 amino acids. CDR1 and CDR2 (germline): GTSNPN, SVGIG (reference sequence).

This clone appeared once. This chain uses TRBV12-2 with TRBJ2-7; the table's TRBD2 call for D was not verified on the DNA. TRBV12-2 has pseudogene status. This CDR3 comprises 18 residues. The CDR3 sequence: CASRLGGRLAGFSYEQYF. The CDR3 DNA reads as TGTGCAAGTCGCTTAGGTGGCAGGCTAGCGGGCTTCTCCTACGAGCAGTACTTC.

This clone has only one observation. This specimen includes other DNA sequences encoding the same CDR3. The chain is built from TRBV30 and TRBJ1-5, with D possibly matching TRBD1 (6 bases). V was cut by 2 bases and J by 2 bases, with 10 bases left in between. The CDR3 contains 14 residues. CDR1 GTSNPN and CDR2 SVGIG come from the germline V gene (reference sequence). The CDR3 nucleotides read TGTGCCTGGAGTACAGGGATGGGCAATCAGCCCCAGCATTTT. This encodes CAWSTGMGNQPQHF.

The chain employs TRBV7-9 and TRBJ1-2; possible D gene TRBD1, 5 bases. The V and J ends lost 6 bases and 4 bases respectively, with 12 bases between them. Germline values: CDR1 SEHNR, CDR2 FQNEAQ (reference sequence). The CDR3 sequence is 13 residues long. CDR3 bases: TGTGCCAGCAGTTCCGGGGCCTTCTATGGCTACACCTTC. It specifies CASSSGAFYGYTF.

This chain joins TRBV5-6 and TRBJ1-1; D unresolved. Trimming took 4 bases from V and 3 from J, leaving 7 bases between them. Germline V gene lookup returns CDR1 SGHDT and CDR2 YYEEEE. The CDR3 has 12 amino acids. CDR3 nucleotides: TGTGCCAGCAGCGTCACGGACACTGAAGCTTTCTTT. It codes for CASSVTDTEAFF. Supplemented by reference TRBV5-6 and TRBJ1-1, the full variable domain reads DAGVTQSPTHLIKTRGQQVTLRCSPKSGHDTVSWYQQALGQGPQFIFQYYEEEERQRGNFPDRFSGHQFPNYSSELNVNALLLGDSALYLCASSVTDTEAFFGQGTRLTVV.

The V and J genes are TRBV7-9 and TRBJ2-7, with 10 bases aligning to TRBD1. The CDR3 has 16 residues. The trim removed 0 bases at V and 3 bases at J, leaving 5 bases unmatched. From germline, CDR1 is SEHNR and CDR2 FQNEAQ (reference sequence). The CDR3 is CASSLAPGQGYYEQYF. The DNA of the CDR3 is TGTGCCAGCAGCTTAGCCCCGGGACAGGGGTACTACGAGCAGTACTTC.